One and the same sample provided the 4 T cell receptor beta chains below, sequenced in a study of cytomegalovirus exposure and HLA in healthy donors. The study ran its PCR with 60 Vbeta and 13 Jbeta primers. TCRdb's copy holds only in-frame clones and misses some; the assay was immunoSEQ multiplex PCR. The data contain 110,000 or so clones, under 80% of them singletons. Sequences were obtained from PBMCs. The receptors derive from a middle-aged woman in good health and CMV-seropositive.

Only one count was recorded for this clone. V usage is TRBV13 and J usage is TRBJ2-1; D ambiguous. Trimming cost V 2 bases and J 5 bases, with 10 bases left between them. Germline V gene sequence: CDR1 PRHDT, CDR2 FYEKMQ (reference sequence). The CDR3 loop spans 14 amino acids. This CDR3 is CASSLIEQNNEQFF. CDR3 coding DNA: TGTGCCAGCAGCTTAATTGAACAGAACAATGAGCAGTTCTTC.

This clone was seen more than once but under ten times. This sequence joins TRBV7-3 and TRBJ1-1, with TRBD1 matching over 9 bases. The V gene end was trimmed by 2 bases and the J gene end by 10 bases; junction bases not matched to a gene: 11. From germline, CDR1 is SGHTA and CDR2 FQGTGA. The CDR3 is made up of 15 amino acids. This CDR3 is CASSLVWDRAPGAFF. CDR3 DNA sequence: TGTGCCAGCAGCTTAGTCTGGGACAGGGCCCCTGGAGCTTTCTTT. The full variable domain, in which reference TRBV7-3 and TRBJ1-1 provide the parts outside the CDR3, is GAGVSQTPSNKVTEKGKYVELRCDPISGHTALYWYRQSLGQGPEFLIYFQGTGAADDSGLPNDRFFAVRPEGSVSTLKIQRTERGDSAVYLCASSLVWDRAPGAFFGQGTRLTVV.

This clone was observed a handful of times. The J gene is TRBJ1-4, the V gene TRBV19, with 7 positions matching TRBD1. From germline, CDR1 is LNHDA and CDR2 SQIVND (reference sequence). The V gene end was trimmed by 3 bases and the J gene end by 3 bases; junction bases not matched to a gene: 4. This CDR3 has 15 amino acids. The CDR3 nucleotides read TGTGCCAGTAGTATGTGGGGACAGTCTAATGAAAAACTGTTTTTT. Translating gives CASSMWGQSNEKLFF.

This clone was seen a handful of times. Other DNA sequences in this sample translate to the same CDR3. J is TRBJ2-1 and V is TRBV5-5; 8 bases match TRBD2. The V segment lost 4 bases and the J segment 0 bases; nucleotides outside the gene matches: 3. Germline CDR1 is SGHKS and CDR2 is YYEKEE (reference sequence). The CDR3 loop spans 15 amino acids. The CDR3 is CASSLTSGSYNEQFF. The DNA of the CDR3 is TGTGCCAGCAGCCTCACTAGCGGCTCCTACAATGAGCAGTTCTTC.